What follows are 20 T cell receptor beta chains derived from one specimen sequenced in a study of naive and memory T cell subsets. The study's findings and limits: Naive repertoires, especially CD8, held a few larger clonotypes, possibly memory cells re-expressing CD45RA.

What these receptors recognize is not known. Two oligonucleotides, mixed equimolar, formed the beta constant-region primer covering TRBC1 and TRBC2. The ligated cDNA underwent four PCR rounds using SP2 and nested alpha and beta constant-region primers. TCRdb fed the UMI-ligation and nested PCR reads into MiXCR, producing one record per CDR3 protein. The data hold 98,000 or so distinct CDR3 sequences, with roughly 15% observed a single time. The sequenced material came from naive CD8+ T cells from blood. The receptors originated from a human donor in good health.

This clonotype appeared many times. The chain employs TRBV6-2 or TRBV6-3 and TRBJ1-6; D not certain. V dropped 5 bases and J dropped 6 bases, with 8 bases sitting between them. This CDR3 spans 13 amino acids. The germline gives CDR1 MNHEY, CDR2 SVGEGT. The CDR3 reads CASSPAINSPLHF. The CDR3 DNA reads as TGTGCCAGCAGTCCAGCGATTAATTCACCCCTCCACTTT.

In DNA, the CDR3 is TGTGCCAGCAGTGGGACCCAGGGGGCCGGGGAGCAGTTCTTC. This gives the protein CASSGTQGAGEQFF. The chain combines TRBV6-1 with TRBJ2-1; TRBD1 agrees at 8 bases. The V segment lost 4 bases and the J segment 10 bases; nucleotides outside the gene matches: 9. The CDR3 covers 14 residues. Germline-derived CDR1 and CDR2 are MNHNS and SASEGT.

The rearrangement links TRBV4-1 to TRBJ1-6; no firm D call. V was cut by 1 base and J by 2 bases, with 9 bases left in between. From germline, CDR1 is MGHRA and CDR2 YSYEKL. There are 16 residues in the CDR3. In DNA form, the CDR3 reads TGCGCCAGCAGCCAAGTTGAGTTCACCTATAATTCACCCCTCCACTTT. Translated, it gives CASSQVEFTYNSPLHF.

Ten or more counts support this clonotype. The chain combines TRBV27 with TRBJ2-1, with 7 bases fitting TRBD2. With 3 bases clipped from V and 3 bases from J, the junction kept 5 bases outside the gene matches. The CDR3 totals 15 residues. Per the germline V gene, CDR1 is MNHEY and CDR2 is SMNVEV (reference sequence). DNA of the CDR3: TGTGCCAGCAGTTTGACGGGAGGTCTCTACAATGAGCAGTTCTTC. Amino acids: CASSLTGGLYNEQFF.

The sample holds many counts of this clonotype. The chain employs TRBV6-5 and TRBJ2-3; 9 bases line up with TRBD2. This CDR3 region has 15 residues. The J segment lost 3 bases and the V segment lost 6 bases, leaving 7 bases of the junction unmatched. CDR1 and CDR2 (germline): MNHEY, SVGAGI. For the CDR3, the DNA is TGTGCCAGCAGCCCCTCGAGCGGGAGGACAGATACGCAGTATTTT. This sequence encodes CASSPSSGRTDTQYF.

The CDR3 sequence is CASSARTGESEAFF. CDR3 coding DNA: TGTGCCAGCAGCGCACGGACAGGGGAATCTGAAGCTTTCTTT. This chain uses TRBV4-2 with TRBJ1-1; 9 nucleotides agree with TRBD1. With 5 bases clipped from V and 6 bases from J, the junction kept 7 bases outside the gene matches. Germline lookup yields CDR1 LGHNA and CDR2 YNFKEQ. CDR3 length: 14 amino acids.

The genes are TRBV9 and TRBJ2-7; the D gene is possibly TRBD1 (7 bases). The ends were cut back, 0 bases at V and 7 bases at J, with 17 bases in the middle. Germline V gene data show CDR1 as SGDLS and CDR2 as YYNGEE. The CDR3 consists of 15 residues. CDR3 bases: TGTGCCAGCAGCGTAGGCGGGACAGCTTACGAAGAGCAGTACTTC. Protein: CASSVGGTAYEEQYF.

The chain employs TRBV4-2 and TRBJ2-7; possibly TRBD1 for D (6 bases). Germline values: CDR1 LGHNA, CDR2 YNFKEQ. The CDR3 spans 15 residues. The V and J ends lost 0 bases and 2 bases respectively, with 11 bases between them. Written as DNA, the CDR3 is TGTGCCAGCAGCCAAGAGTGGGGGACAACCTACGAGCAGTACTTC. Translating it yields CASSQEWGTTYEQYF.

V usage is TRBV6-2 or TRBV6-3 and J usage is TRBJ2-1, with D uncertain. CDR1 and CDR2 from the germline V gene are MNHEY and SVGEGT. The CDR3 sequence is 12 residues long. V lost 2 bases and J 9 bases, leaving 8 bases between the germline ends. The CDR3: CASSYTLGEQFF. The CDR3 DNA reads TGTGCCAGCAGTTACACACTGGGTGAGCAGTTCTTC.

The chain is built from TRBV30 and TRBJ2-2; D gene ambiguous. CDR1 and CDR2 (germline): GTSNPN, SVGIG (reference sequence). The CDR3 is 16 residues long. V dropped 0 bases and J dropped 5 bases, with 16 bases sitting between them. Here the CDR3 reads CAWSVGIWARTGELFF. CDR3 DNA: TGTGCCTGGAGTGTAGGGATTTGGGCGAGGACCGGGGAGCTGTTTTTT.

Points on this clonotype: This may arise from a read error, as a much more abundant clone is one base away. The J gene is TRBJ2-7, the V gene TRBV4-2; D ambiguous. CDR1 and CDR2 from the germline V gene are LGHNA and YNFKEQ. The CDR3 consists of 11 residues. The DNA of the CDR3 is TGTGTCAGCAGCCAAGGGTACGAGCAGTACTTC. It translates to CVSSQGYEQYF.

The V gene is TRBV29-1, the J gene TRBJ2-1; 10 bases align to TRBD2. The CDR3 contains 17 residues. With 1 base clipped from V and 6 bases from J, the junction kept 12 bases outside the gene matches. Germline-derived CDR1 and CDR2 are SQVTM and ANQGSEA. Here the CDR3 DNA reads TGCAGCGTTGAAGGGGGAGGCGGACTAGCGGCCGGCAATGAGCAGTTCTTC. Amino acid sequence: CSVEGGGGLAAGNEQFF.

This clonotype was counted at least ten times. This sequence joins TRBV11-2 and TRBJ2-5; TRBD2 aligns across 11 bases. Germline V gives CDR1 SGHAT, CDR2 FQNNGV. The CDR3 has 15 residues. V lost 6 bases to trimming and J lost 0 bases; unmatched junction nucleotides: 3. The CDR3 loop is CASRSTSGDQETQYF. The CDR3 nucleotides read TGTGCCAGCAGATCGACTAGCGGGGACCAAGAGACCCAGTACTTC.

The genes are TRBV20-1 and TRBJ2-7; D is possibly TRBD1 (5 bases). V was shortened by 0 bases and J by 3 bases, with 18 bases between the two germline ends. There are 16 residues in the CDR3. The V gene's germline CDR1 is DFQATT and CDR2 SNEGSKA (reference sequence). The CDR3, as DNA: TGCAGTGCTAGAGATGCAGAGCAGGGTGGATTCTACGAGCAGTACTTC. Protein product: CSARDAEQGGFYEQYF.

The chain recombines TRBV20-1 with TRBJ2-1, with D possibly matching TRBD2 (5 bases). The V gene lost 6 bases and the J gene lost 0 bases, with 15 bases spanning the gap. Germline V gene sequence: CDR1 DFQATT, CDR2 SNEGSKA (reference sequence). The CDR3 spans 15 residues. The CDR3 protein is CSAEILGGSYNEQFF. DNA of the CDR3: TGCAGTGCCGAGATACTAGGAGGCTCCTACAATGAGCAGTTCTTC.

This clonotype came up many times. The V and J genes are TRBV14 and TRBJ2-7, with 8 bases matching TRBD1. Looked up from germline, CDR1 is SGHDN and CDR2 is FVKESK. The CDR3 consists of 15 residues. With V trimmed by 4 bases and J by 5 bases, 10 bases remained unmatched. The CDR3 DNA is TGTGCCAGCAGCCCGCGCGACAGGGGCGTCCACGAGCAGTACTTC. Its protein product is CASSPRDRGVHEQYF.

The chain has TRBV19 and TRBJ2-7; perhaps TRBD2 as D (6 bases). Trimming took off 0 bases at V and 2 bases at J, with 17 bases between the two ends. The CDR3 spans 17 residues. Germline V CDR1 and CDR2: LNHDA, SQIVND (reference sequence). The CDR3 region is CASSIDHAGSFTYEQYF. CDR3 in DNA: TGTGCCAGTAGTATAGATCATGCGGGAAGCTTCACCTACGAGCAGTACTTC.

This clonotype came up many times. The genes are TRBV11-1 and TRBJ2-1, with 10 nucleotides matching TRBD2. The CDR3 has 15 residues. Germline CDR1 SGHAT, CDR2 FQDESV (reference sequence). The V and J ends lost 2 bases and 5 bases, in that order; junction bases with no gene match: 3. The CDR3 DNA reads as TGTGCCAGCAGCTTATTGGGGACTAGCGACAATGAGCAGTTCTTC. As protein: CASSLLGTSDNEQFF. The complete variable domain, with remaining parts taken from reference TRBV11-1 and TRBJ2-1, reads EAEVAQSPRYKITEKSQAVAFWCDPISGHATLYWYRQILGQGPELLVQFQDESVVDDSQLPKDRFSAERLKGVDSTLKIQPAELGDSAMYLCASSLLGTSDNEQFFGPGTRLTVL.

This CDR3 reads CASSSNEQFF. The CDR3 DNA is TGTGCCAGCAGCTCTAATGAGCAGTTCTTC. The chain joins TRBV11-1 to TRBJ2-1; D not resolved. Trimming took off 4 bases at V and 7 bases at J, with 2 bases between the two ends. CDR1 SGHAT and CDR2 FQDESV come from the germline V gene (reference sequence). The CDR3 is 10 amino acids.

In its sample, this clonotype was seen many times. The chain has TRBV19 and TRBJ1-5; D call uncertain. This CDR3 contains 14 residues. V was pared by 7 bases and J by 0 bases, with 10 bases between. Germline CDR1 and CDR2: LNHDA and SQIVND (reference sequence). CDR3 in amino acids: CASNPRGSNQPQHF. The CDR3 DNA sequence: TGTGCCAGTAACCCCAGAGGTAGCAATCAGCCCCAGCATTTT.